This entry lists 6 T cell receptor beta chains sequenced from one sample in a study of OX40 agonist ivuxolimab in advanced cancers. Sequencing used immunoSEQ multiplex PCR; TCRdb keeps in-frame clones, though not all of them. The sample lists more than 65,000 clones, about 83% occurring once. The material sequenced was CD4+ or CD8+ T cells sorted from blood, taken in a trial of the OX40 agonist ivuxolimab. These receptors originate from an adult with an advanced solid tumor such as melanoma, head and neck, liver or kidney cancer.

This clone was counted a few times. V gene TRBV4-2 combines with J gene TRBJ2-3, with 10 nucleotides matching TRBD2. V was pared by 4 bases and J by 5 bases, with 0 bases of the junction left unmatched. In germline, CDR1 is LGHNA, CDR2 YNFKEQ. The CDR3 totals 13 residues. The CDR3 spells CASSRTSGDTQYF. The CDR3 coding sequence is TGTGCCAGCAGCCGGACTAGCGGAGATACGCAGTATTTT.

This rearrangement joins TRBV11-1 to TRBJ2-7; possible D gene TRBD1, 7 bases. With 5 bases removed from V and 3 bases from J, the gap between germline ends came to 14 bases. Germline CDR1 is SGHAT and CDR2 is FQDESV (reference sequence). This CDR3 is built from 14 residues. The CDR3 loop reads CASSRGTVGYEQYF. CDR3 coding DNA: TGTGCCAGCAGCCGGGGGACAGTTGGCTACGAGCAGTACTTC.

V usage is TRBV4-3 and J usage is TRBJ1-5; 9 bases match TRBD1. The CDR3 covers 15 residues. Germline-derived CDR1 and CDR2 are LGHNA and YSLEER. V lost 2 bases and J lost 7; bases outside the gene matches: 6. This CDR3 reads CASSQNTGGRQPQHF. Here the CDR3 DNA reads TGCGCCAGCAGCCAAAATACAGGGGGCAGGCAGCCCCAGCATTTT.

This chain joins TRBV19 and TRBJ1-1; no reliable D call. The CDR3 covers 16 residues. With 7 bases removed from V and 1 base from J, the gap between germline ends came to 19 bases. Per the germline V gene, CDR1 is LNHDA and CDR2 is SQIVND (reference sequence). The CDR3 here is CASIRAPGGGNTEAFF. CDR3 nucleotides: TGTGCCAGTATTCGGGCTCCGGGCGGTGGGAACACTGAAGCTTTCTTT.

V gene TRBV5-4 combines with J gene TRBJ2-7; D is perhaps TRBD1 or TRBD2 (5 bases each). Germline CDR1 and CDR2: SGHNT and YYREEE (reference sequence). The CDR3 spans 14 residues. V shed 2 bases and J shed 0 bases, with 9 bases lying between them. The CDR3 loop reads CASSFNGGSYEQYF. In DNA, the CDR3 is TGTGCCAGCAGCTTTAATGGGGGCTCCTACGAGCAGTACTTC.

CDR3 in DNA: TGTGCCAGCGGGCCGGAGCGGGAGATTTCCTACGAGCAGTACTTC. Translation: CASGPEREISYEQYF. The genes are TRBV6-4 and TRBJ2-7; 8 bases map to TRBD2. With V trimmed by 8 bases and J by 1 base, 10 bases remained unmatched. The CDR3 has 15 residues. CDR1 and CDR2 from the germline V gene are MRHNA and SNTAGT.